This T cell receptor beta chain was identified during a study of blood T cell repertoires in COVID-19. V was clipped by 4 bases and J by 0 bases; unmatched bases: 7. The germline CDR1 and CDR2 sequences are SGHRS and YFSETQ. The length of the CDR3 is 16 residues. Method: immunoSEQ multiplex PCR; TCRdb's copy keeps in-frame clones and lacks some. This sample yields about 170,000 clones, of which more than 65% are seen a single time; under 12% belongs to the top ten. The TCR was taken from a woman over 75 with active or convalescent COVID-19. The V call is TRBV5-1, the J call TRBJ2-3, with 8 bases identical to TRBD2. Material for sequencing was peripheral blood. The CDR3 sequence is CASSGTTSASTDTQYF. CDR3 DNA: TGCGCCAGCAGCGGAACGACTAGCGCCAGCACAGATACGCAGTATTTT.